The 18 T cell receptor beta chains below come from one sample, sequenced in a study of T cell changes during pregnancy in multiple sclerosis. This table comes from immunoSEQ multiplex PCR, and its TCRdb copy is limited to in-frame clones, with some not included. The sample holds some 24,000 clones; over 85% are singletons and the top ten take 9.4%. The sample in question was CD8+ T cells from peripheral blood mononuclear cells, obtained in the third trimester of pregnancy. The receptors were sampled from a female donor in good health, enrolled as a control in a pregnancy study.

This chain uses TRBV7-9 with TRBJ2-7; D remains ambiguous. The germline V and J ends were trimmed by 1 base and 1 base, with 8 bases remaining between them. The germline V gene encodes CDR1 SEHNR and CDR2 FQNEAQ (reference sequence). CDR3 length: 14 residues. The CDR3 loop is CASSLVSRSYEQYF. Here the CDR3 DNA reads TGTGCCAGCAGCTTAGTCTCTAGGTCCTACGAGCAGTACTTC.

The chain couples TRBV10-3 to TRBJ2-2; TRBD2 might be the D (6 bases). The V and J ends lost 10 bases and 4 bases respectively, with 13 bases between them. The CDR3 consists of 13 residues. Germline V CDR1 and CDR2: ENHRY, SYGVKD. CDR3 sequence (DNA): TGTGCCACCCGCGGGGATAGCACCGGGGAGCTGTTTTTT. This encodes CATRGDSTGELFF.

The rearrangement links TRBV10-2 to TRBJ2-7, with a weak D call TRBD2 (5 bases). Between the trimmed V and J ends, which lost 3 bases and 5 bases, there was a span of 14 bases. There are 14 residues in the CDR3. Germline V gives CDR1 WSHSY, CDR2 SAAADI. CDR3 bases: TGCGCCAGCAGTGACGCCCTAGCCCCTCACGAGCAGTACTTC. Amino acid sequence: CASSDALAPHEQYF.

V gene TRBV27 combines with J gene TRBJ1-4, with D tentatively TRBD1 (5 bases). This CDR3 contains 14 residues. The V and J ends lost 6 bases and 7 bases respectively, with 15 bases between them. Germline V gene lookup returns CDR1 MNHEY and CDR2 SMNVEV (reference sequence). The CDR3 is CASRRGLRSEKLFF. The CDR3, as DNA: TGTGCCAGCAGAAGGGGCTTACGGAGTGAAAAACTGTTTTTT.

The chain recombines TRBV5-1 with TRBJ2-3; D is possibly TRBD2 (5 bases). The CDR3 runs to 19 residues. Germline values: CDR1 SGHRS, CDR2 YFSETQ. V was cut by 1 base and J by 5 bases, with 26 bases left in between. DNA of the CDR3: TGCGCCAGCAGCTTGCCCCTCCTTGGGTCCGCCGGTCGGGGAGATACGCAGTATTTT. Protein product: CASSLPLLGSAGRGDTQYF.

The CDR3 region has the DNA TGTGCCAGCATGGGGACAGGACCCTTCAATGAGCAGTTCTTC. It codes for CASMGTGPFNEQFF. The chain recombines TRBV27 with TRBJ2-1; TRBD1 matches 8 bases. The germline gives CDR1 MNHEY, CDR2 SMNVEV (reference sequence). CDR3 length: 14 amino acids. The J segment lost 6 bases and the V segment lost 7 bases, leaving 8 bases of the junction unmatched.

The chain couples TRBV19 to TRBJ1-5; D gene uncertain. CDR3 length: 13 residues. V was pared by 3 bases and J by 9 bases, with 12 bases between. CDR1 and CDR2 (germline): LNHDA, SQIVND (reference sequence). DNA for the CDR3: TGTGCCAGTAGTATTGTCCCTGGCGGGCCCCAGCATTTT. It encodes CASSIVPGGPQHF.

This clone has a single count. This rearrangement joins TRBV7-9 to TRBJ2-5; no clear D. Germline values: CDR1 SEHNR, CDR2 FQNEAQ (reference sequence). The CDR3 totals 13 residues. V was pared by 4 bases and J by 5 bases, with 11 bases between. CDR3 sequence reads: CASSSLIWETQYF. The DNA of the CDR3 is TGTGCCAGCAGCTCCCTAATTTGGGAGACCCAGTACTTC.

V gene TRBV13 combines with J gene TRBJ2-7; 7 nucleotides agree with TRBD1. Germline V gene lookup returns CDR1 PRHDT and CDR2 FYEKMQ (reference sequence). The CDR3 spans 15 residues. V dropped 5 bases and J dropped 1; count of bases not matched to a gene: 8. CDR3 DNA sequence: TGTGCCAGCAGCGGATCCGGGACAGCATCCTACGAGCAGTACTTC. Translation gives CASSGSGTASYEQYF.

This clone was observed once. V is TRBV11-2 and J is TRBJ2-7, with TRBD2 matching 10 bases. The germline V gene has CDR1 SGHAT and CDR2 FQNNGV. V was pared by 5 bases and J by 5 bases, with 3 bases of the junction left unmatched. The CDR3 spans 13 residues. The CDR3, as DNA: TGTGCCAGCAGCCGGACTAGCGGCCACGAGCAGTACTTC. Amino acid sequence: CASSRTSGHEQYF.

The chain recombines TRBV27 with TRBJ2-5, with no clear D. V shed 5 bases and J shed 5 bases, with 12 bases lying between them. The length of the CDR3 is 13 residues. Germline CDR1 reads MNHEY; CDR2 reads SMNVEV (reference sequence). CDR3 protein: CASSEPRMETQYF. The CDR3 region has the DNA TGTGCCAGCAGTGAACCGAGGATGGAGACCCAGTACTTC.

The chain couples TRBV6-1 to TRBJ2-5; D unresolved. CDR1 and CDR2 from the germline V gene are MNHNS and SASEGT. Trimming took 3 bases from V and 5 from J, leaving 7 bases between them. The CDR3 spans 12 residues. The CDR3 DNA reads TGTGCCAGCAGTGAGCGTCGGGAGACCCAGTACTTC. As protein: CASSERRETQYF.

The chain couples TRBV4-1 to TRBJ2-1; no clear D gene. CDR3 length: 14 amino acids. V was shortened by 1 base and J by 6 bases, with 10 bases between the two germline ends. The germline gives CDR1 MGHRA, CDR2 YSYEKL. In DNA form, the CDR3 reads TGCGCCAGCAGCCAAGTGGTGGGCATCAATGAGCAGTTCTTC. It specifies CASSQVVGINEQFF.

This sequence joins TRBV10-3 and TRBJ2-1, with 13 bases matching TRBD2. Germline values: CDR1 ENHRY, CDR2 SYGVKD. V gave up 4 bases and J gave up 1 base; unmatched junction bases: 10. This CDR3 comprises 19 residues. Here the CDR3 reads CAISAPGLAGLLSYNEQFF. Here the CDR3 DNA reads TGTGCCATCAGTGCCCCGGGACTAGCGGGACTCCTTTCCTACAATGAGCAGTTCTTC.

The CDR3 protein is CASSLQGLAGVDEQFF. CDR3 nucleotide sequence: TGTGCCAGCAGTTTACAAGGACTAGCGGGAGTCGATGAGCAGTTCTTC. The rearrangement joins TRBV27 to TRBJ2-1; 13 bases are shared with TRBD2. Germline values: CDR1 MNHEY, CDR2 SMNVEV (reference sequence). The J segment lost 8 bases and the V segment lost 2 bases, leaving 6 bases of the junction unmatched. There are 16 residues in the CDR3.

In DNA, the CDR3 is TGTGCCAGCAGTGGCCCGGGACTAGCGGGGGGGCCGCGGGAGGAGACCCAGTACTTC. Amino acids: CASSGPGLAGGPREETQYF. This chain connects TRBV6-1 to TRBJ2-5; 16 bases are shared with TRBD2. The CDR3 length is 19 residues. V lost 4 bases to trimming and J lost 5 bases; unmatched junction nucleotides: 13. The V gene's germline CDR1 is MNHNS and CDR2 SASEGT.

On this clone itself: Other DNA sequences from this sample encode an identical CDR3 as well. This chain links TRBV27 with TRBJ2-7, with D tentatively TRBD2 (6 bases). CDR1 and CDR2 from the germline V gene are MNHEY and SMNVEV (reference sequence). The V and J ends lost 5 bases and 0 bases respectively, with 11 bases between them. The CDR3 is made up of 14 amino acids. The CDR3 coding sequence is TGTGCCAGCAGTCCAGGCGGGGCCTCCTACGAGCAGTACTTC. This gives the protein CASSPGGASYEQYF.

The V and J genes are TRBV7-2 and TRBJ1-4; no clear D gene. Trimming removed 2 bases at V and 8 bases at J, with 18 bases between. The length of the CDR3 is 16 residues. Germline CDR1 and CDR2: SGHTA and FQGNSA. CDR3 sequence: CASSLKWVATGEKLFF. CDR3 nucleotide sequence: TGTGCCAGCAGCTTAAAATGGGTCGCAACGGGAGAAAAACTGTTTTTT.